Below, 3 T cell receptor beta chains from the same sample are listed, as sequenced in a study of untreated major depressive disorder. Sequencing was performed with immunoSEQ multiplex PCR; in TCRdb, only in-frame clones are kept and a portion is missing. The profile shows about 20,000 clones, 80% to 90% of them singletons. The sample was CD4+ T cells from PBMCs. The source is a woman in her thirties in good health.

The CDR3 spells CASSLGGGLDSPLHF. CDR3 coding DNA: TGTGCCAGCAGCTTGGGGGGGGGCCTCGATTCACCCCTCCACTTT. The chain couples TRBV7-9 to TRBJ1-6; D might be TRBD1 (6 bases). Trimming cost V 3 bases and J 8 bases, with 14 bases left between them. Germline CDR1 is SEHNR and CDR2 is FQNEAQ (reference sequence). The CDR3 loop spans 15 amino acids.

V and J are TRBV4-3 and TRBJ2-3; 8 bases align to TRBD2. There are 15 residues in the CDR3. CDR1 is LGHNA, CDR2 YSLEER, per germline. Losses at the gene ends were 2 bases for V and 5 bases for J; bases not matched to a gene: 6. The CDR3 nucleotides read TGCGCCAGCAGCCAACGCGGGGGGTCTGTAGATACGCAGTATTTT. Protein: CASSQRGGSVDTQYF.

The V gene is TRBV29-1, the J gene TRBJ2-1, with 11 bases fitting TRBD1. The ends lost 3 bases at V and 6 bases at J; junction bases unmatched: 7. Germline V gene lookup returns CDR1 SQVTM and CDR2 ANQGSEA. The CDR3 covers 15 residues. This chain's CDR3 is CSVDLWTGGFNEQFF. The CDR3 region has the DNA TGCAGCGTTGATTTGTGGACAGGGGGCTTCAATGAGCAGTTCTTC.